This T cell receptor (beta chain) was obtained from a study of T cells in narcolepsy. Assay: immunoSEQ multiplex PCR; the TCRdb copy retains only in-frame clones and omits some. The sample holds tens of thousands of clones, about four fifths seen once. Findings of the study overall: Healthy controls reportedly lacked the autoreactive clonotypes serially found in patients' blood. HCRT-specific and TRIB2-specific autoreactive clonotypes appeared among same-patient CSF and blood CD4+ clonotypes.

Comment on this clone: Its antigen remains unknown.

The CDR3 runs 16 residues. The source material was CD45RA- memory CD4+ T cells from PBMCs. The chain has TRBV21-1 and TRBJ2-2; TRBD2 is the table's D call and was not checked against the DNA. TRBV21-1 is listed as a pseudogene. The origin of this receptor is a human donor with narcolepsy. The CDR3 is CASPSGKFANTGELFF. The CDR3 nucleotides are TGTGCCAGCCCCTCCGGGAAGTTCGCGAACACCGGGGAGCTGTTTTTT.